This passage covers 3 T cell receptor beta chains from one sample sequenced in a study of T cell responses to AZD1222 COVID-19 vaccine. Using immunoSEQ multiplex PCR, the repertoire was profiled, and TCRdb retains in-frame clones only, with some absent. In the table there are 140,000 to 150,000 clones, 80% to 90% of which are singletons. The starting material was peripheral blood, obtained on day 0 of AZD1222 vaccination. The receptor set was obtained from an adult in good health.

This sequence joins TRBV5-1 and TRBJ2-7; D is perhaps TRBD1 or TRBD2 (5 bases each). Per the germline V gene, CDR1 is SGHRS and CDR2 is YFSETQ. CDR3 length equals 15 residues. The ends were cut back, 4 bases at V and 1 base at J, with 15 bases in the middle. The CDR3 DNA reads TGCGCCAGCAGCGGAACCGGGACGATGTCCTACGAGCAGTACTTC. Its translation is CASSGTGTMSYEQYF.

The chain combines TRBV5-6 with TRBJ2-5, with a possible D match to TRBD1 (6 bases). The CDR3 runs to 15 residues. Germline V lookup: CDR1 SGHDT, CDR2 YYEEEE. Trimming took 2 bases from V and 1 from J, leaving 12 bases between them. The CDR3 sequence is CASSFRGLGQETQYF. The CDR3 nucleotides read TGTGCCAGCAGCTTCAGGGGTCTGGGCCAAGAGACCCAGTACTTC.

The CDR3 DNA follows: TGTGCCAGTACACGCGACAGGGTAGTGGACACTGAAGCTTTCTTT. This gives the protein CASTRDRVVDTEAFF. The chain recombines TRBV19 with TRBJ1-1; 7 nucleotides agree with TRBD1. The CDR3 sequence is 15 residues long. The V segment lost 7 bases and the J segment 3 bases; nucleotides outside the gene matches: 11. Per the germline V gene, CDR1 is LNHDA and CDR2 is SQIVND (reference sequence).